This T cell receptor beta chain was captured in a study of T cell repertoires in cytomegalovirus infection. Study summary: Public TCR beta signatures were indicative of both CMV infection and a matching HLA type. Overall study results and limits: Frequencies of public TCR beta families were cumulated, and this identified carriers of CMV plus the relevant HLA. CMV-specific HLA-C-restricted TCR beta clonotypes dominated the ex vivo response.

As concerns this clonotype: Its antigen is still unknown. Relative to the germline gene, one junction end is altered; a read error may explain this.

TCRdb passed the reads through MiXCR, listing each CDR3 protein once. The sample contains about 530,000 distinct CDR3 sequences, more than 20% of which appear only once. Germline CDR1 is MNHEY and CDR2 is SVGEGT. The CDR3 is 11 residues long. The rearrangement joins TRBV6-2 or TRBV6-3 to TRBJ2-1; 8 bases line up with TRBD1. This clonotype was obtained from a human donor in good health (CMV status not recorded). Some clones in this sample may be carry-over from other donors' samples. The sequenced sample consisted of PBMCs. CDR3 in DNA: TGTGCCAGCAGTCAGGGGGCTAGCGAGATCTTC. This gives the protein CASSQGASEIF.